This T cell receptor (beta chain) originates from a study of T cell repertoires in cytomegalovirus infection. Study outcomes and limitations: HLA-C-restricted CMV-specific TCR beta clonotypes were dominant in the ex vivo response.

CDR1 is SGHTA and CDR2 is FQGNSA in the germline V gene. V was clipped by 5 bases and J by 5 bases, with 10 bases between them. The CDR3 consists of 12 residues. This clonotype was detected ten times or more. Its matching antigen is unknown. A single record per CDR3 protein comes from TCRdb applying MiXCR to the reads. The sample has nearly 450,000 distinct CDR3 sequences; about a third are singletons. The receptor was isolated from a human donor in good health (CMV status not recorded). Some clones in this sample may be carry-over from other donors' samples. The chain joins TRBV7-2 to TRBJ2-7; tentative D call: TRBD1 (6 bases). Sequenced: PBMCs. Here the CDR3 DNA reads TGTGCCAGCAGCCGCACAGGGAACGAGCAGTACTTC. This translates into CASSRTGNEQYF.